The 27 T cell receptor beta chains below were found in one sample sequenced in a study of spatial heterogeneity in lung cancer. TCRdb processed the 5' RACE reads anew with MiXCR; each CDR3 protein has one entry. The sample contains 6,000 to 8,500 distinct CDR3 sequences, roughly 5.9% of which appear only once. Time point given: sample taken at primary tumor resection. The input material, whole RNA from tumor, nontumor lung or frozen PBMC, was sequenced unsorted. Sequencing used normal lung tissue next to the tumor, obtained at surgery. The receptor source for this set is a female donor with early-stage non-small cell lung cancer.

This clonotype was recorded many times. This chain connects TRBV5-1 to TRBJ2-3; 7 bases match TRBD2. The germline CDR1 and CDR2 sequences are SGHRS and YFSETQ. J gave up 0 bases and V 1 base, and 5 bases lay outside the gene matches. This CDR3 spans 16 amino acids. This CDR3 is CASSLSLAASTDTQYF. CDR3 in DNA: TGCGCCAGCAGCTTGTCGCTAGCGGCTAGCACAGATACGCAGTATTTT.

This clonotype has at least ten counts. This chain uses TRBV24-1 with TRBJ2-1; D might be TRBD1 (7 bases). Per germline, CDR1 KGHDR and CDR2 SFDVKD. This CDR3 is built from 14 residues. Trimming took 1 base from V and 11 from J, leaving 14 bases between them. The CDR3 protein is CATSDFTGDSKQFF. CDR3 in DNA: TGTGCCACCAGTGATTTCACGGGGGACAGTAAGCAGTTCTTC.

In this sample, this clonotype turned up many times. CDR3 amino acids: CASKVGISGNTIYF. Here the CDR3 DNA reads TGTGCCAGCAAAGTCGGGATCTCTGGAAACACCATATATTTT. This sequence joins TRBV2 and TRBJ1-3; D call uncertain. CDR3 size: 14 residues. Germline loops: CDR1 SNHLY, CDR2 FYNNEI. V dropped 7 bases and J dropped 0 bases, with 10 bases sitting between them.

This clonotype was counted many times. Written as DNA, the CDR3 is TGTGCCAGCAGCTTAGGCAGCGGGCCCTATGGCTACACCTTC. As protein: CASSLGSGPYGYTF. The rearrangement links TRBV7-8 to TRBJ1-2; D is undetermined. The CDR3 is 14 amino acids. The V gene lost 1 base and the J gene lost 4 bases, with 10 bases spanning the gap. Germline CDR1 is SGHVS and CDR2 is FQNEAQ. Together with reference TRBV7-8 and TRBJ1-2, the CDR3 gives the full variable domain: GAGVSQSPRYKVAKRGQDVALRCDPISGHVSLFWYQQALGQGPEFLTYFQNEAQLDKSGLPSDRFFAERPEGSVSTLKIQRTQQEDSAVYLCASSLGSGPYGYTFGSGTRLTVV.

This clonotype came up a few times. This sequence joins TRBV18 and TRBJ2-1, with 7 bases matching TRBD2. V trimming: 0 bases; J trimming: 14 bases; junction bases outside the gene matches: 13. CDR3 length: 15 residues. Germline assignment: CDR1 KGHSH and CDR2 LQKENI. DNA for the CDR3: TGTGCCAGCTCACCACCGTTAAGAAATGCGGGAGCGGAGTTCTTC. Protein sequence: CASSPPLRNAGAEFF.

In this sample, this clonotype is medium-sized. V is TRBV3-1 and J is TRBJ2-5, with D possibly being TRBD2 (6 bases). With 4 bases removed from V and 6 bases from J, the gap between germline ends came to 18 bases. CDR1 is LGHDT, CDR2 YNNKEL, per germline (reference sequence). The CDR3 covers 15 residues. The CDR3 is CASSPREGGGKTQYF. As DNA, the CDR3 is TGTGCCAGCAGCCCCCGTGAGGGTGGCGGGAAGACCCAGTACTTC.

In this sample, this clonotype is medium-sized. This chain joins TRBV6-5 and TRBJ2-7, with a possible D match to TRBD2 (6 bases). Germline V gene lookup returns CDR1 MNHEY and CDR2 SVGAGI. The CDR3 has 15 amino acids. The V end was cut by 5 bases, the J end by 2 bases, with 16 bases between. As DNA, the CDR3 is TGTGCCAGCAGTAGAGCTTCCGGGAGCACCTACGAGCAGTACTTC. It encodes CASSRASGSTYEQYF.

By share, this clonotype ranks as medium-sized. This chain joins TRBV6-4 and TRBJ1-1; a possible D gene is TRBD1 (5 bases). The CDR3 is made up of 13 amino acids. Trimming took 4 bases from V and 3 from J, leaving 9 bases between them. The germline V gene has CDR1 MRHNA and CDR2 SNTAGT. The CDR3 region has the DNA TGTGCCAGCAGTGCCGACAGACACACTGAAGCTTTCTTT. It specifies CASSADRHTEAFF.

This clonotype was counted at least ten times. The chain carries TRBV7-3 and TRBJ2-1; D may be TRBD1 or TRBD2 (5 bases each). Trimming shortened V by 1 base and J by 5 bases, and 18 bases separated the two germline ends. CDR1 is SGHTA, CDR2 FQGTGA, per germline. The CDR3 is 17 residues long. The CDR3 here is CASSLRGFGGVNNEQFF. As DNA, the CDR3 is TGTGCCAGCAGCTTAAGGGGGTTTGGAGGTGTTAACAATGAGCAGTTCTTC. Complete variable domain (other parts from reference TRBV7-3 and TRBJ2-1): GAGVSQTPSNKVTEKGKYVELRCDPISGHTALYWYRQSLGQGPEFLIYFQGTGAADDSGLPNDRFFAVRPEGSVSTLKIQRTERGDSAVYLCASSLRGFGGVNNEQFFGPGTRLTVL.

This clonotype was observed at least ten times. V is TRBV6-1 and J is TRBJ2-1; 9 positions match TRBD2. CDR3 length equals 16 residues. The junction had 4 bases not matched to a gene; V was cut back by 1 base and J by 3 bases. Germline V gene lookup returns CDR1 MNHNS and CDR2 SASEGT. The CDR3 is CASSEVGSGSYNEQFF. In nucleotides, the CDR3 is TGTGCCAGCAGTGAAGTGGGTAGCGGGAGCTACAATGAGCAGTTCTTC.

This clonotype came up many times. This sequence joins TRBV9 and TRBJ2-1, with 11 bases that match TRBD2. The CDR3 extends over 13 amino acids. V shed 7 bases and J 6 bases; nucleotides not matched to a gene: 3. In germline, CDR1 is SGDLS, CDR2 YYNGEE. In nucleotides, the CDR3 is TGTGCCAGCGGGACTAGCGGAGTCAATGAGCAGTTCTTC. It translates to CASGTSGVNEQFF.

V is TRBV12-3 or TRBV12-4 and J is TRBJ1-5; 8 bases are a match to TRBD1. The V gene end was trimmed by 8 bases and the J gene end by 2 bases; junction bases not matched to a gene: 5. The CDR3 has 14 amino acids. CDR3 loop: CASGPTGGNQPQHF. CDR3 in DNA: TGTGCCAGCGGGCCGACAGGGGGCAATCAGCCCCAGCATTTT.

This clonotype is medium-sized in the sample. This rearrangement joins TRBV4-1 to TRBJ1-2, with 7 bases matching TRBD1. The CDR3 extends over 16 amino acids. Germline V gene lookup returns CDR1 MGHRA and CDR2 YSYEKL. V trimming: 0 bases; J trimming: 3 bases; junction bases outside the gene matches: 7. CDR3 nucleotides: TGCGCCAGCAGCCAAGATCCGGGACAGAGATACTATGGCTACACCTTC. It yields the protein CASSQDPGQRYYGYTF.

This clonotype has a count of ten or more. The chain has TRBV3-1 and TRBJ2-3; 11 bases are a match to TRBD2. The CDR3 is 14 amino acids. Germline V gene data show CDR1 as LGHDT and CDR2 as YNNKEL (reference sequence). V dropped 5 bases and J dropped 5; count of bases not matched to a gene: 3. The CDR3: CASSSGLAGDTQYF. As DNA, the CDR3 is TGTGCCAGCAGCTCAGGACTAGCGGGAGATACGCAGTATTTT.

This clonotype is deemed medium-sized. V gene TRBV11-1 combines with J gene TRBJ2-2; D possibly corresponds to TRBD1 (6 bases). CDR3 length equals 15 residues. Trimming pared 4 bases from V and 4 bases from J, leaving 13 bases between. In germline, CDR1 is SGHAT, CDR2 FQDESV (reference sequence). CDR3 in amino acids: CASSSSPGATGELFF. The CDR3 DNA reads TGTGCCAGCAGCTCTAGTCCAGGGGCCACCGGGGAGCTGTTTTTT. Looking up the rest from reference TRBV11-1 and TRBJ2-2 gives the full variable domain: EAEVAQSPRYKITEKSQAVAFWCDPISGHATLYWYRQILGQGPELLVQFQDESVVDDSQLPKDRFSAERLKGVDSTLKIQPAELGDSAMYLCASSSSPGATGELFFGEGSRLTVL.

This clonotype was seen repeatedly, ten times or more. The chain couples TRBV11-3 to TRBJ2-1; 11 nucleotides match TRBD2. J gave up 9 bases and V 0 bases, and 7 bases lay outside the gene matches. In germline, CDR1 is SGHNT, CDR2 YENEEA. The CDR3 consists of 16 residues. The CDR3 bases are TGTGCCAGCAGCTTAGAGCTAGCGGGAGGTACGGTTGAGCAGTTCTTC. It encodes CASSLELAGGTVEQFF.

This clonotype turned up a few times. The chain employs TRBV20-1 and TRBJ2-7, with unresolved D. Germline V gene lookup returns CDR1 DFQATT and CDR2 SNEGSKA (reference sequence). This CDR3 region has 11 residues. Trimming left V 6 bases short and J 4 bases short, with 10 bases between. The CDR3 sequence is CSAHRGYEQYF. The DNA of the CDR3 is TGCAGTGCCCACCGTGGATACGAGCAGTACTTC.

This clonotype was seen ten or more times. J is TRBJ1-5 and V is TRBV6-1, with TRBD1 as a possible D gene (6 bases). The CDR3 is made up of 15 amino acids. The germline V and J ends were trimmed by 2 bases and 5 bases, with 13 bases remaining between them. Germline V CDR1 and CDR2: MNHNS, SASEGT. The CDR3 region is CASSEFDRSDQPQHF. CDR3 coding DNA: TGTGCCAGCAGTGAATTCGACAGGAGCGATCAGCCCCAGCATTTT.

DNA of the CDR3: TGTGCCACCGGCGAGACTAGCGGGCGATACAATGAGCAGTTCTTC. It translates to CATGETSGRYNEQFF. The rearrangement joins TRBV10-3 to TRBJ2-1; 10 bases are a match to TRBD2. The trim removed 10 bases at V and 4 bases at J, leaving 10 bases unmatched. The CDR3 spans 15 residues. The V gene's germline CDR1 is ENHRY and CDR2 SYGVKD.

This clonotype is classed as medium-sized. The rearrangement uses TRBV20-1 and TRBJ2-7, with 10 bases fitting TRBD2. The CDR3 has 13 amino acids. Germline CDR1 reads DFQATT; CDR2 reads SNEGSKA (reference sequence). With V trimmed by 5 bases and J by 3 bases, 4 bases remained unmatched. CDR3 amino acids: CSAPGLADYEQYF. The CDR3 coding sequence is TGCAGTGCTCCAGGACTAGCGGACTACGAGCAGTACTTC.

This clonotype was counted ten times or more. The CDR3, as DNA: TGTGCCAGCAGCCAAGATCTCTACGTCGCCACAGATACGCAGTATTTT. Protein product: CASSQDLYVATDTQYF. This chain uses TRBV3-1 with TRBJ2-3; unclear D gene. Germline CDR1 and CDR2: LGHDT and YNNKEL (reference sequence). CDR3 length equals 16 residues. V was cut by 0 bases and J by 2 bases, with 12 bases left in between.

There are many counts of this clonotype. CDR3 residues: CASSLSTYNEQFF. The CDR3 bases are TGTGCCAGCAGCTTATCGACTTACAATGAGCAGTTCTTC. This chain connects TRBV13 to TRBJ2-1; D remains ambiguous. The CDR3 spans 13 residues. CDR1 and CDR2 from the germline V gene are PRHDT and FYEKMQ (reference sequence). V was shortened by 2 bases and J by 4 bases, with 6 bases between the two germline ends.

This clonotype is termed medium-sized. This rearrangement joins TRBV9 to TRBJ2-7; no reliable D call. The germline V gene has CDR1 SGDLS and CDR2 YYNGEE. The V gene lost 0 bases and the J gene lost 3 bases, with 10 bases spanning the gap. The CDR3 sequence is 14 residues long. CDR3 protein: CASSVGDTHYEQYF. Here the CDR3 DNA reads TGTGCCAGCAGCGTAGGCGACACCCACTACGAGCAGTACTTC.

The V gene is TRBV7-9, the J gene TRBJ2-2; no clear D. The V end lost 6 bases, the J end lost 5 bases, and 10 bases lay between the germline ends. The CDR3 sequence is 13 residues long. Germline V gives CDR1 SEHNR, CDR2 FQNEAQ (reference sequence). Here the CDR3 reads CASRGVGTGELFF. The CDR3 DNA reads TGTGCCAGCAGAGGAGTAGGGACCGGGGAGCTGTTTTTT.

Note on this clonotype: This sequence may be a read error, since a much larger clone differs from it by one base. CDR3 coding DNA: TGTGCCAGCAGCCCCCGGACCGAAAAGACCGAGCAGTACTTC. It specifies CASSPRTEKTEQYF. This chain uses TRBV3-1 with TRBJ2-7; D unclear. Between the trimmed V and J ends, which lost 4 bases and 6 bases, there was a span of 16 bases. There are 14 residues in the CDR3. CDR1 is LGHDT, CDR2 YNNKEL, per germline (reference sequence).

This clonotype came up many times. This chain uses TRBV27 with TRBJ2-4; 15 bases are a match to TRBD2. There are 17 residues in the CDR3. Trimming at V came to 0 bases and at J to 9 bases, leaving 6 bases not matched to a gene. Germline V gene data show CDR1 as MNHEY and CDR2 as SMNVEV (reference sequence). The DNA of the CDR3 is TGTGCCAGCAGTTTATCTGGACTAGCGGGAGGGCTTGGCATTCAGTACTTC. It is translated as CASSLSGLAGGLGIQYF.

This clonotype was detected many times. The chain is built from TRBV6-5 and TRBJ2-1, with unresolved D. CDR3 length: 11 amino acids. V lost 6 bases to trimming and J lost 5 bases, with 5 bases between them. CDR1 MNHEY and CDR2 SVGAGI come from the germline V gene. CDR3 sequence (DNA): TGTGCCAGCAGCCTTGACAATGAGCAGTTCTTC. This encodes CASSLDNEQFF.